The 3 T cell receptor beta chains reported below all come from one sample, sequenced in a study of control samples from healthy donors and cancer patients. The method was immunoSEQ multiplex PCR; TCRdb's version includes in-frame clones alone and lacks a portion of them. The sample holds just over 90,000 clones, about 88% seen once. The sequenced material came from blood. Receptor source: a woman between 50 and 59 years old in good health.

This clone occurred a few times. The chain carries TRBV5-4 and TRBJ1-6, with 8 bases lining up with TRBD1. V lost 4 bases, J lost 7 bases, and 4 bases stayed unmatched. Germline CDR1 and CDR2: SGHNT and YYREEE (reference sequence). The CDR3 loop spans 14 amino acids. This CDR3 is CASSGQGWNSPLHF. For the CDR3, the DNA is TGTGCCAGCAGCGGACAGGGCTGGAATTCACCCCTCCACTTT.

The rearrangement joins TRBV18 to TRBJ2-7; possible D gene TRBD2, 5 bases. The CDR3 has 12 amino acids. The germline V gene encodes CDR1 KGHSH and CDR2 LQKENI. Trimming cost V 6 bases and J 3 bases, with 9 bases left between them. The CDR3 DNA reads TGTGCCAGCTCGCTCGAGGGCTACGAGCAGTACTTC. This gives the protein CASSLEGYEQYF.

The rearrangement joins TRBV28 to TRBJ2-1, with TRBD2 matching 8 bases. The CDR3 has 16 amino acids. CDR1 is MDHEN and CDR2 is SYDVKM in the germline V gene. The ends lost 6 bases at V and 3 bases at J; junction bases unmatched: 10. The CDR3 sequence is CASRTFGGEGYNEQFF. The CDR3 DNA is TGTGCCAGCAGGACCTTCGGGGGGGAGGGCTACAATGAGCAGTTCTTC. The full variable domain, with the rest looked up from reference TRBV28 and TRBJ2-1, is DVKVTQSSRYLVKRTGEKVFLECVQDMDHENMFWYRQDPGLGLRLIYFSYDVKMKEKGDIPEGYSVSREKKERFSLILESASTNQTSMYLCASRTFGGEGYNEQFFGPGTRLTVL.